Listed below are T cell receptor beta chains from one sample, sequenced in a study of identical twins. MiXCR, applied by TCRdb to the 5' RACE reads, yields one record per CDR3 protein. Among about 280,000 distinct CDR3 sequences listed, under 9.5% were seen once. Another study also made use of these data, one on yellow fever vaccine responses in identical twins.

The sequenced sample consisted of memory (CD45RO+) T cells sorted from blood. The receptor set was obtained from a woman between 18 and 30 years old in good health. Each CDR3 is given with its conserved first and last residue. D genes are given only for firm matches. Not every row has a clone size; where given, it reads once, few, many or a size class.

d_call j_call v_call clone_size cdr3_aa cdr3_nt
NA TRBJ1-2 TRBV12-3/TRBV12-4 many CASSLGAQNYGYTF TGTGCCAGCAGTTTAGGGGCGCAGAACTATGGCTACACCTTC
NA TRBJ2-2 TRBV6-1 many CASGPWGQDTGELFF TGTGCCAGCGGGCCATGGGGGCAAGACACCGGGGAGCTGTTTTTT
NA TRBJ1-3 TRBV20-1 many CSARDPGGGNTIYF TGCAGTGCTAGAGATCCGGGAGGGGGAAACACCATATATTTT
NA TRBJ1-1 TRBV28 few CATGQYTYMNTEAFF TGTGCCACAGGACAGTACACATACATGAACACTGAAGCTTTCTTT
NA TRBJ2-2 TRBV6-5 NA CASSYSFIPNTGELFF TGTGCCAGCAGTTACTCTTTTATACCGAACACCGGGGAGCTGTTTTTT
TRBD1 TRBJ2-3 TRBV5-1 NA CASRDRGSSTDTQYF TGCGCCAGCAGGGACAGGGGGAGCAGCACAGATACGCAGTATTTT
NA TRBJ2-5 TRBV11-2 few CASSLDWVQETQYF TGTGCCAGCAGCTTAGATTGGGTCCAAGAGACCCAGTACTTC
NA TRBJ2-1 TRBV7-2 many CASSVAGASNEQFF TGTGCCAGCAGCGTAGCAGGGGCATCCAATGAGCAGTTCTTC
TRBD2 TRBJ2-7 TRBV5-1 many CASSLPGGPYEQYF TGCGCCAGCAGCTTGCCGGGAGGGCCCTACGAGCAGTACTTC
NA TRBJ1-2 TRBV7-8 few CASSLGIVGVGYTF TGTGCCAGCAGCTTAGGGATTGTGGGGGTTGGCTACACCTTC
TRBD2 TRBJ2-1 TRBV18 NA CASSPTSGGAEVHNEQFF TGTGCCAGCTCACCAACTAGCGGGGGGGCCGAGGTCCACAATGAGCAGTTCTTC
TRBD2 TRBJ2-2 TRBV2 NA CASSVRLAGVSNTGELFF TGTGCCAGCAGTGTCAGGCTAGCGGGAGTGTCGAACACCGGGGAGCTGTTTTTT
NA TRBJ2-2 TRBV5-1 NA CASSSSDSNTGELFF TGCGCCAGCAGCTCCTCGGACTCGAACACCGGGGAGCTGTTTTTT
TRBD2 TRBJ2-1 TRBV5-1 many CASGPLRASGSVGEQFF TGCGCCAGCGGTCCATTGAGGGCTAGCGGGAGTGTTGGTGAGCAGTTCTTC
NA TRBJ1-5 TRBV5-6 many CASSLSGLRGQTMGDNQPQHF TGTGCCAGCAGCTTATCAGGATTGCGCGGGCAGACGATGGGGGACAATCAGCCCCAGCATTTT
NA TRBJ1-2 TRBV7-2 few CASTAQSGRANYGYTF TGTGCCAGCACCGCCCAGTCGGGGAGAGCTAACTATGGCTACACCTTC
NA TRBJ1-5 TRBV6-5 few CASSYSRENQPQHF TGTGCCAGCAGTTATTCTCGGGAAAATCAGCCCCAGCATTTT
NA TRBJ2-2 TRBV18 many CASSPPGTGGELFF TGTGCCAGCTCACCACCGGGAACAGGCGGGGAGCTGTTTTTT
NA TRBJ1-2 TRBV7-9 NA CASSLESWGYTF TGTGCCAGCAGCTTAGAGTCTTGGGGCTACACCTTC
NA TRBJ1-2 TRBV28 few CASRSLQGYYGYTF TGTGCCAGCAGGTCACTACAGGGATACTATGGCTACACCTTC
TRBD2 TRBJ2-7 TRBV11-2 many CASSPSRDYILYEQYF TGTGCCAGCAGCCCGAGCCGGGACTACATCTTATACGAGCAGTACTTC
NA TRBJ2-1 TRBV7-2 many CASSLEGLTTYNEQFF TGTGCCAGCAGCTTAGAGGGTTTAACAACCTACAATGAGCAGTTCTTC
NA TRBJ1-4 TRBV19 many CASSIDRTRLFF TGTGCCAGTAGTATCGACAGGACAAGGCTTTTTTTT
NA TRBJ2-4 TRBV12-3/TRBV12-4 many CASSPPGPGAKNIQYF TGTGCCAGCAGTCCCCCCGGTCCAGGAGCCAAAAACATTCAGTACTTC
NA TRBJ1-1 TRBV18 NA CASSPGGVKTEAFF TGTGCCAGCTCACCCGGGGGGGTGAAGACTGAAGCTTTCTTT
TRBD2 TRBJ2-3 TRBV11-3 NA CASSFSRGRFDTQYF TGTGCCAGCAGCTTTTCACGCGGGAGATTTGATACGCAGTATTTT
TRBD1 TRBJ2-2 TRBV3-1 many CASTTGDTGELFF TGTGCCAGCACCACAGGGGACACCGGGGAGCTGTTTTTT
TRBD2 TRBJ2-1 TRBV12-3/TRBV12-4 many CASISSGGGNEQFF TGTGCCAGCATTAGTAGCGGGGGGGGCAATGAGCAGTTCTTC
NA TRBJ2-3 TRBV14 NA CASSPARTGVSGYF TGTGCCAGCAGCCCCGCCAGAACAGGAGTCAGTGGGTATTTT
NA TRBJ1-5 TRBV6-1 few CTTVSPVNQPQHF TGTACCACGGTCAGCCCAGTTAATCAGCCCCAGCATTTT
NA TRBJ2-1 TRBV12-3/TRBV12-4 many CASSLKEAHEQFF TGTGCCAGCAGTTTGAAGGAAGCGCATGAGCAGTTCTTC
TRBD2 TRBJ2-5 TRBV5-1 many CASSLSSGREETQYF TGCGCCAGCAGCTTGTCTAGCGGGAGGGAAGAGACCCAGTACTTC
TRBD1 TRBJ1-5 TRBV20-1 NA CSARGQGGQPQHF TGCAGTGCTAGAGGACAGGGCGGTCAGCCCCAGCATTTT
TRBD1 TRBJ1-1 TRBV2 NA CASSVGQGATEAFF TGTGCCAGCAGTGTCGGACAGGGGGCGACTGAAGCTTTCTTT
NA TRBJ2-6 TRBV28 many CASSTWTDSGANVLTF TGTGCCAGCAGTACATGGACAGACTCTGGGGCCAACGTCCTGACTTTC
TRBD2 TRBJ2-3 TRBV7-6 NA CASSLSSGKSTDTQYF TGTGCCAGCAGCCTTTCTAGCGGGAAATCCACAGATACGCAGTATTTT
TRBD2 TRBJ2-1 TRBV20-1 many CSANNPTSGNEQFF TGCAGTGCTAATAACCCGACTAGCGGAAATGAGCAGTTCTTC
NA TRBJ2-2 TRBV2 many CASSRDTGTGELFF TGTGCCAGCAGCCGGGACACGGGCACCGGGGAGCTGTTTTTT
TRBD1 TRBJ2-1 TRBV24-1 many CATSAGTGPYNEQFF TGTGCCACCAGCGCCGGGACAGGGCCCTACAATGAGCAGTTCTTC
NA TRBJ2-1 TRBV5-1 many CASSLAQGGWEQFF TGCGCCAGCAGCTTGGCTCAGGGTGGTTGGGAGCAGTTCTTC
NA TRBJ1-2 TRBV2 NA CASRKGSGRDGYTF TGTGCCAGCAGGAAAGGGTCGGGGAGGGATGGCTACACCTTC
NA TRBJ2-5 TRBV21-1 few CASSSSRQDQETQYF TGTGCCAGCAGCTCCTCCCGACAGGACCAAGAGACCCAGTACTTC
NA TRBJ2-1 TRBV7-2 NA CASSTKSGGEQFF TGTGCCAGCAGTACTAAATCCGGGGGTGAGCAGTTCTTC
NA TRBJ2-3 TRBV4-1 many CASSQGALGDTQYF TGCGCCAGCAGCCAGGGTGCGCTAGGAGATACGCAGTATTTT
NA TRBJ1-1 TRBV10-3 many CAISESTRGGNTEAFF TGTGCCATCAGTGAGTCGACTCGGGGCGGGAACACTGAAGCTTTCTTT
NA TRBJ1-2 TRBV6-5 NA CASSYGQSGVYSYGYTF TGTGCCAGCAGTTACGGACAGTCGGGGGTTTATAGCTATGGCTACACCTTC
NA TRBJ2-2 TRBV5-1 few CASSLQQVNTGELFF TGCGCCAGCAGCTTGCAACAGGTCAACACCGGGGAGCTGTTTTTT
NA TRBJ1-5 TRBV19 NA CASSDPGLRGPQHF TGTGCCAGTAGTGATCCGGGACTACGGGGGCCCCAGCATTTT
NA TRBJ2-1 TRBV11-2 few CASSRSKDNEQFF TGTGCCAGCAGCCGAAGTAAGGATAATGAGCAGTTCTTC
NA TRBJ2-3 TRBV7-3 many CASSLRGRTDTQYF TGTGCCAGCAGCTTAAGGGGCCGGACAGATACGCAGTATTTT
TRBD2 TRBJ2-3 TRBV6-1 few CASSKTSGGAPTDTQYF TGTGCCAGCAGCAAGACTAGCGGGGGGGCCCCCACAGATACGCAGTATTTT
TRBD2 TRBJ2-1 TRBV15 many CATSRGWKERGDEQFF TGTGCCACCAGCAGAGGATGGAAGGAGCGGGGGGATGAGCAGTTCTTC
TRBD1 TRBJ2-1 TRBV29-1 NA CSVATGTVSYNEQFF TGCAGCGTAGCCACAGGGACAGTTTCCTACAATGAGCAGTTCTTC
NA TRBJ1-2 TRBV11-2 many CASSLPGGSGYTF TGTGCCAGCAGCTTACCCGGGGGCAGCGGCTACACCTTC
NA TRBJ2-3 TRBV6-6 NA CASSFQITDTQYF TGTGCCAGCAGTTTCCAGATCACAGATACGCAGTATTTT
NA TRBJ2-1 TRBV7-8 many CASSLASSSRQYNEQFF TGTGCCAGCAGCTTAGCGTCTAGTTCAAGGCAATACAATGAGCAGTTCTTC
NA TRBJ1-4 TRBV11-2 many CASSLVGPVNEKLFF TGTGCCAGCAGCTTGGTGGGACCGGTTAATGAAAAACTGTTTTTT
TRBD1 TRBJ1-5 TRBV6-5 NA CASSYSGDRITHQPQHF TGTGCCAGCAGTTACTCCGGGGACAGGATTACCCATCAGCCCCAGCATTTT
NA TRBJ1-4 TRBV6-5 NA CASSYSPRGILFF TGTGCCAGCAGTTACTCCCCGCGCGGGATACTGTTTTTT
NA TRBJ1-5 TRBV7-9 many CASSLDNQPQHF TGTGCCAGCAGCTTAGACAATCAGCCCCAGCATTTT